This TCR beta chain was sequenced for a study of read filtering for tumor transcriptome and immune sequencing. Study at large: By R-ISS, stages I, II and III held roughly 8, 15 and 7 patients. IR-seq gave about 3.5 to 10.27 million TCR reads per sample; RNA-seq gave about 80 to 1,400. Whole-transcriptome libraries were prepared after DNase treatment.

This library used roughly 400 ng RNA and molecular barcoded adaptors spanning alpha/delta and beta/gamma chains. TCRdb reprocessed the reads with MiXCR, giving one entry per CDR3 protein. The data show about 130,000 distinct CDR3 sequences, with roughly 13% seen just once and approximately 11% held by the top ten. The sample holds many counts of this clonotype. CDR1 and CDR2 from the germline V gene are DFQATT and SNEGSKA (reference sequence). The CDR3 runs 17 residues. V was cut by 3 bases and J by 0 bases, with 20 bases left in between. This sequence was found in a donor aged 40 or over with multiple myeloma. This chain connects TRBV20-1 to TRBJ1-1; D gene unclear. Sequencing input: a population of CD138-negative cells sorted from bone marrow. Here the CDR3 DNA reads TGCAGTGCTAGGGCGCCCCGCAGTAGAACTATGAACACTGAAGCTTTCTTT. It translates to CSARAPRSRTMNTEAFF.